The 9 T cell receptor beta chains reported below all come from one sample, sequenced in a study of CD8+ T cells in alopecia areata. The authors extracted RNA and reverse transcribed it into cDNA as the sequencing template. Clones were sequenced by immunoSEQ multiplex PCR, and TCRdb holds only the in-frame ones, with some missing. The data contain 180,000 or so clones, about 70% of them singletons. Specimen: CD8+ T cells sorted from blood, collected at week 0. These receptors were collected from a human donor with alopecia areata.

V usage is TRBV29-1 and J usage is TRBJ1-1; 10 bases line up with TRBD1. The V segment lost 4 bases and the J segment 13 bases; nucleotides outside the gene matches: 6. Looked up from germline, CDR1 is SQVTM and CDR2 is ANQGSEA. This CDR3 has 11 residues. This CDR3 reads CSVGGTGVGFF. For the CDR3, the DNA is TGCAGCGTTGGCGGGACAGGGGTGGGTTTCTTT. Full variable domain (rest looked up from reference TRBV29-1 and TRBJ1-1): SAVISQKPSRDICQRGTSLTIQCQVDSQVTMMFWYRQQPGQSLTLIATANQGSEATYESGFVIDKFPISRPNLTFSTLTVSNMSPEDSSIYLCSVGGTGVGFFGQGTRLTVV.

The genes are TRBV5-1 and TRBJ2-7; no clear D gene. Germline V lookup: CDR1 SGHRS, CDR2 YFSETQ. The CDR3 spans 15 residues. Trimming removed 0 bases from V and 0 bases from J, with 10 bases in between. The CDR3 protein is CASSLEVSSSYEQYF. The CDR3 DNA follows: TGCGCCAGCAGCTTGGAGGTCAGTAGCTCCTACGAGCAGTACTTC.

CDR3 bases: TGTGCCTGGAGTGGAGGGACTGCGGGCTTCTTCGCCTTCAATCAGCCCCAGCATTTT. This gives the protein CAWSGGTAGFFAFNQPQHF. The chain carries TRBV30 and TRBJ1-5; TRBD1 is a possible D gene (5 bases). The CDR3 totals 19 residues. The germline CDR1 and CDR2 sequences are GTSNPN and SVGIG (reference sequence). Trimming pared 1 base from V and 3 bases from J, leaving 25 bases between.

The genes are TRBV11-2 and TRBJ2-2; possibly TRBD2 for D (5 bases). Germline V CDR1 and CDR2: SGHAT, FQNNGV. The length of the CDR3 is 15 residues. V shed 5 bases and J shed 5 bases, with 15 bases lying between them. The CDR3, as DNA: TGTGCCAGCAGCCCGAGGAATACGGGAACCGGGGAGCTGTTTTTT. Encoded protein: CASSPRNTGTGELFF.

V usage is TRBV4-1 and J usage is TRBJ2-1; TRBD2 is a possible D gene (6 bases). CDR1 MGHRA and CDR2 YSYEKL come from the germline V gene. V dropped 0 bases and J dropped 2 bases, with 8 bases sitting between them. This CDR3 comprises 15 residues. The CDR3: CASSQDGSPYNEQFF. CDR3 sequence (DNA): TGCGCCAGCAGCCAAGACGGGAGCCCCTACAATGAGCAGTTCTTC.

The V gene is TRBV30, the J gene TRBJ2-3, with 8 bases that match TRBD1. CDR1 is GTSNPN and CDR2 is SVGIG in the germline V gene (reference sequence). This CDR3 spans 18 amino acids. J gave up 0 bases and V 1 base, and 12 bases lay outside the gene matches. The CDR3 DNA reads TGTGCCTGGAGTGGGAGTGGGTACCGGGACAGGAGCACAGATACGCAGTATTTT. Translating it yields CAWSGSGYRDRSTDTQYF.

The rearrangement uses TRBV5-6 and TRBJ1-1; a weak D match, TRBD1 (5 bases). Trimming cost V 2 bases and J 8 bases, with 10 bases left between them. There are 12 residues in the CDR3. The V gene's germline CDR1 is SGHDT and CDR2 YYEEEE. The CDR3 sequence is CASSFGRTEAFF. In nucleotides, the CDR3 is TGTGCCAGCAGCTTTGGGCGGACAGAAGCTTTCTTT.

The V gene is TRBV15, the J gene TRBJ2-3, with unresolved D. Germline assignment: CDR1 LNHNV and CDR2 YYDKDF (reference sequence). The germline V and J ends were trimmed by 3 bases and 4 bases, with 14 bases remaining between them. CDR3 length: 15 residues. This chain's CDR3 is CATSRDRIVADTQYF. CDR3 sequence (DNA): TGTGCCACCAGCAGGGACCGAATCGTCGCAGATACGCAGTATTTT.

The CDR3: CASSIGPPNQPQHF. In nucleotides, the CDR3 is TGTGCCAGTAGTATAGGGCCACCCAATCAGCCCCAGCATTTT. The chain combines TRBV19 with TRBJ1-5; D call uncertain. Germline CDR1 is LNHDA and CDR2 is SQIVND (reference sequence). V lost 1 base and J lost 3, with 7 bases in between. The CDR3 consists of 14 residues.